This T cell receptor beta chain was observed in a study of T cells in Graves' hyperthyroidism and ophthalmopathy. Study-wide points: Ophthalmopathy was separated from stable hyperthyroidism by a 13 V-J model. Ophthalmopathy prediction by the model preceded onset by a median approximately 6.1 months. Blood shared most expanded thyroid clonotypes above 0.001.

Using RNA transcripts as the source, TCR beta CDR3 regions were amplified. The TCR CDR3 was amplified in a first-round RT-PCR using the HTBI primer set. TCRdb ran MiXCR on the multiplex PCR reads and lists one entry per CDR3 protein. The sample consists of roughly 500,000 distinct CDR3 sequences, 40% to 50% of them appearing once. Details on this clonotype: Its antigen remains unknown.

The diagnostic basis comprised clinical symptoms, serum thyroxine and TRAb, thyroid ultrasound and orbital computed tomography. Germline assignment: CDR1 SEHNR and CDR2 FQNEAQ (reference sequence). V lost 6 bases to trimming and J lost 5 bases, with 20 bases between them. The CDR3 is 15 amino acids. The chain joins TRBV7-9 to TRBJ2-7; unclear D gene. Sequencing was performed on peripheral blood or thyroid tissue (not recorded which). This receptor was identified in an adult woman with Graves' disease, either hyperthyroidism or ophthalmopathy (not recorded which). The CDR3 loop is CASSLLGQRFDEQYF. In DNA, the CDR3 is TGTGCCAGCAGTTTACTTGGGCAGAGATTCGACGAGCAGTACTTC.